This T cell receptor beta chain was recovered during a study of T cells in Graves' hyperthyroidism and ophthalmopathy (dated by TCRdb to between 2018 and 2021). Study-level background: Peripheral blood was sampled at the time of initial diagnosis, prior to any treatment. TCR V-J signatures able to tell the groups apart were searched for in a discovery cohort of about a hundred patients, of whom under 45 had Graves' ophthalmopathy and 57 had stable Graves' hyperthyroidism. Whether ophthalmopathy could be predicted prospectively was tested in an independent validation cohort made up of 18 hyperthyroidism patients plus 17 patients who later progressed to ophthalmopathy. The approximately 90 discovery patients were divided at random into training and test sets in a 7:3 ratio. The study also compared thyroid tissue and blood T-cell repertoires from several Graves' hyperthyroidism patients. After sampling, hyperthyroidism patients received methimazole starting at 30 mg daily, and ophthalmopathy patients received high-dose intravenous methylprednisolone. The paper reports TCR Vbeta CDR3 sequencing of 140 or so peripheral blood samples: approximately 43 ophthalmopathy, fewer than 85 hyperthyroidism and around 17 progressor patients.

Graves' hyperthyroidism was defined as stable when no progression to ophthalmopathy occurred over 18 months of follow-up. Hyperthyroidism patients were newly diagnosed, had a disease duration of under 2 months, and were aged 18 to 65 years. Any patient with an uncontrolled infection, another autoimmune disease, pregnancy or lactation was excluded. Diagnoses relied on clinical symptoms, serum thyroxine and TRAb, thyroid ultrasound and orbital computed tomography. PBMCs were separated from over 9 ml of fresh peripheral blood using Ficoll-Paque density gradient centrifugation. Trizol reagent was used to extract total RNA, and RNA quality was then checked on an Agilent 2100 Bioanalyzer. The germline V gene supplies CDR1 KGHSH and CDR2 LQKENI. Compared with germline, V lacks 5 bases and J lacks 5 bases; bases without a gene match: 12. The CDR3 starts with the cysteine, ends with the phenylalanine, and has 16 residues. Of the read, only the CDR3 DNA is kept; its 48 bases are in frame from base 1.

Study-wide findings and limitations: Most expanded thyroid clonotypes (frequency above 0.001) were also found in blood, which suggests that blood repertoires may mirror thyroid immune responses. A 13 V-J signature model separated ophthalmopathy from stable hyperthyroidism, with about 90% sensitivity and roughly 82% specificity in cross-validation and 80%/75% in testing. No statistical method was used to set the sample size in advance, and investigators knew the group allocation. In validation, the model predicted progression to ophthalmopathy with 55% to 71% sensitivity and 72% to 75% specificity, a median of 6.5 months before onset.

For this clonotype: Its antigen is not yet known. Base quality data are lacking; no much larger clone is found one base away.

The TCR beta CDR3 regions were amplified from RNA transcripts. A first-round RT-PCR of the TCR CDR3 used the HTBI primer set with the Qiagen OneStep RT-PCR kit. The libraries were constructed in a second round of multiplex PCR and then size-selected and purified. Paired-end sequencing of the libraries was performed with 100 bp reads on an Illumina HiSeq2000. Per the authors' processing: Raw data were processed with SOAPnuke, discarding reads with adapters, uncalled bases, mean Phred below 15, or no exact constant-primer or identifier match. COPE v1.2.5 was used to merge high-quality paired reads, and clonotypes were defined as unique nucleotide sequences. MiTCR v1.1 was used to align the clonotypes against IMGT TRBV, TRBD and TRBJ reference segments. Analysis was restricted to V-J combinations with a frequency above 0.0001, which covered 98% to 99.2% of repertoires. The TCS score was defined as the ratio of F50 (clonal expansion) to E x V (chaos), calculated using BLOSUM62-based TCRdist between CDR3 peptides within each V-J. Welch's t-statistics and random forest reduced 500 to 550 V-J features to 13, which were used in a naive Bayes classifier (R e1071). TCRdb ran its own pipeline on the public reads, namely fastp trimming at Q25 and MiXCR clone calling, and kept in-frame beta chains. Identical CDR3 protein sequences are pooled into one entry, listed with their most common genes and DNA. The V and J calls shown here were made by TCRdb, not taken from the authors' results. The sample includes 650,000 to 700,000 distinct CDR3 sequences, with 17% observed a single time. The ten largest clonotypes hold roughly 15% of the sample.

Recombination joined TRBV18 with TRBJ2-5; the central 9 bases match TRBD2. The sample was blood. The TCR sequence derives from a man aged 45 to 65 with Graves' hyperthyroidism. The CDR3 reads as follows: CASSSGTSPIGETQYF. The sequenced DNA is TGTGCCAGCTCATCGGGGACTAGCCCTATTGGGGAGACCCAGTACTTC.